This TCR beta chain was identified during a study of T cells after yellow fever vaccination. About the study: Where fractions had low cell numbers, libraries were prepared from them with the SMART-Seq v4 Ultra Low Input RNA kit.

About this clonotype itself: Its antigen is still unknown.

Trimming took 4 bases from V and 3 from J, leaving 9 bases between them. CDR3 length: 14 residues. CDR1 is SGHDN and CDR2 is FVKESK in the germline V gene. General observations from the study: Detected again after the booster were most primary-vaccination clones, at 95% to 97% CD4 and 88% CD8. Weaker overall was a secondary response that nonetheless peaked faster, on day 5 versus 15.

Template switching with 5'RACE generated the TCR cDNA and added a universal primer site and UMIs. TCRdb re-called the 5' RACE reads through MiXCR, storing one row per CDR3 protein. The data contain roughly 340,000 distinct CDR3 sequences, about 8.7% of them seen just once; the ten biggest clones take up more than 15%. Specimen: PBMCs, collected on the day of the first yellow fever vaccination. This TCR came from a man younger than 35 who received the YFV17D yellow fever vaccine. The chain combines TRBV14 with TRBJ2-2; D is unresolved. CDR3: CASSPYGDTGELFF. In nucleotides, the CDR3 is TGTGCCAGCAGCCCTTACGGAGACACCGGGGAGCTGTTTTTT.